The 12 T cell receptor beta chains below all came from one sample that was sequenced in a study of blood T cell repertoires in COVID-19. The repertoire was sequenced with immunoSEQ multiplex PCR; TCRdb's copy has only in-frame clones and lacks some. Of 90,000 to 100,000 clones in the sample, roughly 80% were seen once. The sequenced sample was peripheral blood. The receptor source for this set is an older man with active or convalescent COVID-19.

J is TRBJ2-1 and V is TRBV11-3; 9 bases line up with TRBD2. Germline V gene data show CDR1 as SGHNT and CDR2 as YENEEA. The V segment lost 8 bases and the J segment 3 bases; nucleotides outside the gene matches: 5. This CDR3 region has 14 residues. The CDR3 DNA sequence: TGTGCCAGCGCCACTAGCGGGTTCTACAATGAGCAGTTCTTC. Protein product: CASATSGFYNEQFF.

This rearrangement joins TRBV7-6 to TRBJ1-5, with unresolved D. With 1 base removed from V and 2 bases from J, the gap between germline ends came to 3 bases. CDR3 length equals 13 residues. Germline assignment: CDR1 SGHVS and CDR2 FNYEAQ. This CDR3 reads CASSLVGNQPQHF. CDR3 bases: TGTGCCAGCAGCTTAGTAGGCAATCAGCCCCAGCATTTT.

This clone was detected once. The chain couples TRBV11-2 to TRBJ1-5; possibly TRBD1 for D (6 bases). CDR1 and CDR2 (germline): SGHAT, FQNNGV. V was pared by 4 bases and J by 2 bases, with 6 bases between. This CDR3 has 13 residues. DNA for the CDR3: TGTGCCAGCAGCTCAGGGGGCAATCAGCCCCAGCATTTT. It encodes CASSSGGNQPQHF.

This chain joins TRBV25-1 and TRBJ1-2, with 11 bases matching TRBD1. The germline gives CDR1 MGHDK, CDR2 SYGVNS. Trimming cost V 3 bases and J 4 bases; bases outside gene matches: 7. The CDR3 has 16 residues. The CDR3 sequence is CASSDMRTGGFYGYTF. CDR3 nucleotides: TGTGCCAGCAGTGACATGCGGACAGGGGGCTTCTATGGCTACACCTTC.

The table lists this clone with a few counts. The rearrangement joins TRBV5-4 to TRBJ2-1; 11 bases are a match to TRBD2. Unmatched junction bases numbered 9, after V lost 0 bases and J lost 4 bases. Germline V gene lookup returns CDR1 SGHNT and CDR2 YYREEE (reference sequence). The CDR3 extends over 18 amino acids. The CDR3 protein is CASSLVEGGLAVYNEQFF. In DNA form, the CDR3 reads TGTGCCAGCAGCTTGGTGGAAGGGGGACTAGCGGTTTACAATGAGCAGTTCTTC.

The V gene is TRBV5-1, the J gene TRBJ1-2, with no clear D. There are 12 residues in the CDR3. Germline CDR1 reads SGHRS; CDR2 reads YFSETQ. The ends were cut back, 2 bases at V and 6 bases at J, with 8 bases in the middle. The CDR3 spells CASSFGGDGYTF. The CDR3 DNA reads TGCGCCAGCAGCTTCGGCGGGGATGGCTACACCTTC. The full variable domain, with the rest looked up from reference TRBV5-1 and TRBJ1-2, is KAGVTQTPRYLIKTRGQQVTLSCSPISGHRSVSWYQQTPGQGLQFLFEYFSETQRNKGNFPGRFSGRQFSNSRSEMNVSTLELGDSALYLCASSFGGDGYTFGSGTRLTVV.

V gene TRBV4-1 combines with J gene TRBJ1-2; 8 bases agree with TRBD1. Per germline, CDR1 MGHRA and CDR2 YSYEKL. V dropped 2 bases and J dropped 8; count of bases not matched to a gene: 4. The CDR3 is 13 residues long. CDR3 bases: TGCGCCAGCAGCCAAAACCGGGACAGGGGCTACACCTTC. Its protein product is CASSQNRDRGYTF.

This sequence joins TRBV27 and TRBJ2-2; TRBD1 aligns across 7 bases. The CDR3 contains 17 residues. The V gene's germline CDR1 is MNHEY and CDR2 SMNVEV (reference sequence). V dropped 3 bases and J dropped 1; count of bases not matched to a gene: 8. The CDR3 protein is CASSFSRDRLNTGELFF. CDR3 nucleotides: TGTGCCAGCAGTTTCTCACGGGACAGACTGAACACCGGGGAGCTGTTTTTT.

This clone has just a few counts. The chain recombines TRBV30 with TRBJ2-2; D remains ambiguous. The CDR3 runs 12 residues. Germline V gives CDR1 GTSNPN, CDR2 SVGIG (reference sequence). V lost 3 bases to trimming and J lost 3 bases, with 5 bases between them. For the CDR3, the DNA is TGTGCCTGGAGCCAGGACACCGGGGAGCTGTTTTTT. Translation: CAWSQDTGELFF.

This rearrangement joins TRBV19 to TRBJ2-2; D gene unclear. Germline V lookup: CDR1 LNHDA, CDR2 SQIVND (reference sequence). This CDR3 has 14 amino acids. The germline V and J ends were trimmed by 1 base and 6 bases, with 9 bases remaining between them. In nucleotides, the CDR3 is TGTGCCAGTAGTATAGCACCGAGTCCCGGGGAGCTGTTTTTT. Translating it yields CASSIAPSPGELFF. The entire variable domain, with the rest obtained from reference TRBV19 and TRBJ2-2, is as follows: DGGITQSPKYLFRKEGQNVTLSCEQNLNHDAMYWYRQDPGQGLRLIYYSQIVNDFQKGDIAEGYSVSREKKESFPLTVTSAQKNPTAFYLCASSIAPSPGELFFGEGSRLTVL.

The J gene is TRBJ2-1, the V gene TRBV6-6; maybe TRBD1 (7 bases). The V end lost 5 bases, the J end lost 1 base, and 12 bases lay between the germline ends. Germline values: CDR1 MNHNY, CDR2 SVGAGI (reference sequence). This CDR3 has 15 residues. DNA for the CDR3: TGTGCCAGCAGTACCCAGGGGGGATCCTACAATGAGCAGTTCTTC. Protein product: CASSTQGGSYNEQFF.

This clone showed up just a few times. The CDR3 protein is CASRVAGGSTDTQYF. The CDR3 DNA reads TGTGCCAGTAGGGTAGCGGGGGGCAGCACAGATACGCAGTATTTT. The chain recombines TRBV19 with TRBJ2-3; 10 nucleotides line up with TRBD2. CDR3 size: 15 residues. Germline V gene sequence: CDR1 LNHDA, CDR2 SQIVND (reference sequence). The trim removed 6 bases at V and 0 bases at J, leaving 3 bases unmatched.